Shown below are 22 T cell receptor beta chains from a single sample sequenced in a study of hypomethylating agent response in myelodysplastic syndrome. Sequenced by immunoSEQ multiplex PCR; TCRdb stores in-frame clones only, minus some. The repertoire includes about 5,400 clones, 88% of them detected once, and about 10% sits in the top ten. The sequences come from bone marrow, collected before or after starting hypomethylating agent treatment for myelodysplastic syndrome (not recorded which). The receptors come from a human donor with myelodysplastic syndrome.

This clone was counted a single time. This chain links TRBV6-5 with TRBJ2-3, with 7 bases fitting TRBD1. The germline gives CDR1 MNHEY, CDR2 SVGAGI. This CDR3 is 14 amino acids long. V gave up 8 bases and J gave up 5 bases; unmatched junction bases: 10. The CDR3 sequence is CASLDRVKGDTQYF. In nucleotides, the CDR3 is TGTGCCAGCCTTGACAGGGTCAAGGGAGATACGCAGTATTTT.

This chain joins TRBV13 and TRBJ2-4, with 9 nucleotides matching TRBD2. The J call may be wrong; the DNA end is better matched by TRBJ2-5. The CDR3 runs 18 residues. Germline CDR1 is PRHDT and CDR2 is FYEKMQ (reference sequence). This CDR3 is CASSLLRREGRNQETQYF. The CDR3 region has the DNA TGTGCCAGCAGCCTCCTGAGGCGGGAGGGCCGGAACCAAGAGACCCAGTACTTC.

The chain links TRBV7-8 to TRBJ2-1; 14 nucleotides line up with TRBD2. The junction had 10 bases not matched to a gene; V was cut back by 8 bases and J by 4 bases. This CDR3 region has 17 residues. Germline lookup yields CDR1 SGHVS and CDR2 FQNEAQ. This chain's CDR3 is CASQIGLAGGRYNEQFF. CDR3 nucleotide sequence: TGTGCCAGCCAAATCGGACTAGCGGGGGGAAGATACAATGAGCAGTTCTTC.

This CDR3 reads CASSPLQGPDYGYTF. Here the CDR3 DNA reads TGTGCCAGCTCACCACTTCAGGGGCCGGACTATGGCTACACCTTC. The rearrangement joins TRBV18 to TRBJ1-2; a weak D match, TRBD1 (6 bases). The CDR3 length is 15 residues. Germline CDR1 KGHSH, CDR2 LQKENI. With 1 base removed from V and 3 bases from J, the gap between germline ends came to 12 bases.

The CDR3 DNA sequence: TGTGCCTGGAGCAAACTACAAGGTTTGAGGGCCTACGAGCAGTACTTC. Its translation: CAWSKLQGLRAYEQYF. The chain recombines TRBV30 with TRBJ2-7, with D perhaps TRBD2 (5 bases). The CDR3 is made up of 16 amino acids. Trimming removed 3 bases from V and 2 bases from J, with 20 bases in between. Germline loops: CDR1 GTSNPN, CDR2 SVGIG (reference sequence).

CDR3 region: CASSVASRAYEQYF. DNA of the CDR3: TGTGCCAGCAGTGTTGCTAGCAGAGCCTACGAGCAGTACTTC. The chain combines TRBV6-1 with TRBJ2-7; D perhaps matches TRBD2 (5 bases). The germline V and J ends were trimmed by 4 bases and 2 bases, with 12 bases remaining between them. CDR3 length equals 14 residues. Germline assignment: CDR1 MNHNS and CDR2 SASEGT.

This clone was observed a single time. J is TRBJ2-2 and V is TRBV19, with TRBD1 identical over 7 bases. Germline-derived CDR1 and CDR2 are LNHDA and SQIVND (reference sequence). This CDR3 comprises 14 residues. The J segment lost 1 base and the V segment lost 7 bases, leaving 3 bases of the junction unmatched. The CDR3, as DNA: TGTGCCAGTACAAGGACAGGGAACACCGGGGAGCTGTTTTTT. This sequence encodes CASTRTGNTGELFF.

This clone was recorded once. This sequence joins TRBV2 and TRBJ1-1; weak D call: TRBD1 (6 bases). The V end was cut by 7 bases, the J end by 4 bases, with 16 bases between. The CDR3 extends over 14 amino acids. Germline V CDR1 and CDR2: SNHLY, FYNNEI. CDR3 sequence reads: CASTPLGGVTEAFF. CDR3 nucleotide sequence: TGTGCCAGCACACCTCTAGGGGGTGTCACTGAAGCTTTCTTT.

The chain carries TRBV5-8 and TRBJ1-6; tentative D call: TRBD1 (6 bases). The length of the CDR3 is 17 residues. Trimming took off 3 bases at V and 1 base at J, with 14 bases between the two ends. CDR1 is SGHTS, CDR2 YDEGEE, per germline. The CDR3 here is CASSYLQGGSYNSPLHF. The CDR3 DNA follows: TGTGCCAGCAGCTACCTACAGGGAGGGTCCTATAATTCACCCCTCCACTTT.

The rearrangement uses TRBV15 and TRBJ2-7; 7 bases fit TRBD1. This CDR3 spans 15 amino acids. The germline CDR1 and CDR2 sequences are LNHNV and YYDKDF (reference sequence). J lost 3 bases, V lost 5 bases, and 10 bases had no gene match. CDR3 in DNA: TGTGCCACCAGCGACCCGGGACAGACTTTCTACGAGCAGTACTTC. Its translation: CATSDPGQTFYEQYF.

V gene TRBV6-1 combines with J gene TRBJ2-1; D is unresolved. This CDR3 region has 14 residues. Germline V lookup: CDR1 MNHNS, CDR2 SASEGT. Trimming stripped 7 bases from V and 4 bases from J, with 14 bases between. This chain's CDR3 is CASTTDWKYNEQFF. The DNA for the CDR3 is TGTGCCAGCACCACAGACTGGAAATACAATGAGCAGTTCTTC.

This chain connects TRBV12-5 to TRBJ1-3; D remains ambiguous. Germline loops: CDR1 LGHNT, CDR2 FRNRAP. The CDR3 extends over 16 amino acids. Trimming shortened V by 0 bases and J by 0 bases, and 9 bases separated the two germline ends. The CDR3 sequence is CASGLVLSGSGNTIYF. DNA of the CDR3: TGTGCTAGTGGTTTGGTACTGTCGGGCTCTGGAAACACCATATATTTT.

The chain links TRBV5-6 to TRBJ1-1; 10 bases align to TRBD1. Trimming took 4 bases from V and 3 from J; bases not matched to a gene: 6. Per germline, CDR1 SGHDT and CDR2 YYEEEE. This CDR3 is built from 15 residues. The CDR3 spells CASSPNDRGHTEAFF. The CDR3, as DNA: TGTGCCAGCAGCCCAAACGACAGGGGGCACACTGAAGCTTTCTTT. Drawing the rest from reference TRBV5-6 and TRBJ1-1, the complete variable domain is DAGVTQSPTHLIKTRGQQVTLRCSPKSGHDTVSWYQQALGQGPQFIFQYYEEEERQRGNFPDRFSGHQFPNYSSELNVNALLLGDSALYLCASSPNDRGHTEAFFGQGTRLTVV.

In DNA, the CDR3 is TGTGCCAGCAGCTTAAGTTGGGGCGAGGGTGAAGCTTTCTTT. Translating gives CASSLSWGEGEAFF. The chain links TRBV7-9 to TRBJ1-1; D is possibly TRBD1 (5 bases). The germline V gene has CDR1 SEHNR and CDR2 FQNEAQ (reference sequence). This CDR3 has 14 residues. V shed 2 bases and J shed 7 bases, with 14 bases lying between them. Full variable domain (missing parts from reference TRBV7-9 and TRBJ1-1): DTGVSQNPRHKITKRGQNVTFRCDPISEHNRLYWYRQTLGQGPEFLTYFQNEAQLEKSRLLSDRFSAERPKGSFSTLEIQRTEQGDSAMYLCASSLSWGEGEAFFGQGTRLTVV.

The chain is built from TRBV6-1 and TRBJ1-3; D remains ambiguous. The ends were cut back, 6 bases at V and 0 bases at J, with 9 bases in the middle. Germline CDR1 reads MNHNS; CDR2 reads SASEGT. This CDR3 spans 14 amino acids. The chain's CDR3 is CASRVLSSGNTIYF. CDR3 DNA sequence: TGTGCCAGCAGGGTCTTGAGCTCTGGAAACACCATATATTTT.

The chain recombines TRBV28 with TRBJ1-1; D may be TRBD1 (6 bases). This CDR3 contains 15 residues. V was trimmed by 7 bases and J by 1 base, leaving 16 bases between them. The germline CDR1 and CDR2 sequences are MDHEN and SYDVKM. The CDR3 DNA sequence: TGTGCCAGCAAAGAGGGGACATCCTCGAACACTGAAGCTTTCTTT. Its translation: CASKEGTSSNTEAFF. Supplemented by reference TRBV28 and TRBJ1-1, the full variable domain reads DVKVTQSSRYLVKRTGEKVFLECVQDMDHENMFWYRQDPGLGLRLIYFSYDVKMKEKGDIPEGYSVSREKKERFSLILESASTNQTSMYLCASKEGTSSNTEAFFGQGTRLTVV.

This clone appeared a single time. J is TRBJ2-1 and V is TRBV5-5; D may be TRBD1 or TRBD2 (5 bases each). The V gene lost 4 bases and the J gene lost 6 bases, with 14 bases spanning the gap. Germline lookup yields CDR1 SGHKS and CDR2 YYEKEE (reference sequence). The CDR3 loop spans 14 amino acids. The CDR3 coding sequence is TGTGCCAGCAGCCCAGGGCCCGGGATCAATGAGCAGTTCTTC. Protein sequence: CASSPGPGINEQFF.

Comment on this clone: This specimen includes other DNA sequences encoding the same CDR3. The chain links TRBV5-6 to TRBJ1-1; TRBD1 is a possible D gene (5 bases). Trimming pared 4 bases from V and 8 bases from J, leaving 12 bases between. The CDR3 contains 12 residues. The germline V gene encodes CDR1 SGHDT and CDR2 YYEEEE. The CDR3 loop is CASSPNRREAFF. The CDR3 region has the DNA TGTGCCAGCAGCCCGAACAGGAGGGAAGCTTTCTTT.

This clone was counted between two and nine times. This sequence joins TRBV2 and TRBJ1-2; 7 positions match TRBD1. Germline CDR1 SNHLY, CDR2 FYNNEI. V shed 3 bases and J 2 bases; nucleotides not matched to a gene: 3. This CDR3 comprises 14 residues. CDR3 protein: CASSDTRGNYGYTF. In DNA, the CDR3 is TGTGCCAGCAGTGATACCAGGGGGAACTATGGCTACACCTTC.

As to this clone: Other DNA sequences from this sample encode an identical CDR3 as well. The genes are TRBV18 and TRBJ2-2; D might be TRBD2 (5 bases). Looked up from germline, CDR1 is KGHSH and CDR2 is LQKENI. The CDR3 is made up of 17 amino acids. Trimming took off 1 base at V and 2 bases at J, with 14 bases between the two ends. The CDR3 sequence is CASSPRESSVNTGELFF. CDR3 nucleotides: TGTGCCAGCTCACCACGGGAGTCCTCCGTAAACACCGGGGAGCTGTTTTTT.

This rearrangement joins TRBV6-1 to TRBJ1-5, with 12 bases fitting TRBD1. Unmatched junction bases numbered 7, after V lost 7 bases and J lost 6 bases. Germline V gene data show CDR1 as MNHNS and CDR2 as SASEGT. This CDR3 has 15 residues. This CDR3 is CASNPGTGGGQPQHF. CDR3 DNA: TGTGCCAGCAACCCCGGGACAGGGGGCGGTCAGCCCCAGCATTTT.

This chain links TRBV11-3 with TRBJ2-4; no reliable D call. This CDR3 is built from 14 residues. Germline V gives CDR1 SGHNT, CDR2 YENEEA. Trimming removed 3 bases from V and 0 bases from J, with 6 bases in between. Here the CDR3 reads CASSFAVAKNIQYF. The CDR3 DNA follows: TGTGCCAGCAGCTTTGCGGTAGCCAAAAACATTCAGTACTTC. Combining the CDR3 with reference TRBV11-3 and TRBJ2-4 gives the whole variable domain EAGVVQSPRYKIIEKKQPVAFWCNPISGHNTLYWYLQNLGQGPELLIRYENEEAVDDSQLPKDRFSAERLKGVDSTLKIQPAELGDSAVYLCASSFAVAKNIQYFGAGTRLSVL.